This T cell receptor (beta chain) was captured in a study of cytomegalovirus exposure and HLA in healthy donors. For the study at large: The 120 validation repertoires matched the roughly 670 first-cohort repertoires in platform, a later analysis reported. General study findings and limits: The TCR clusters that emerged in the first cohort tended, a later analysis found, to co-occur in the roughly 130 validation repertoires. A few of the chains that were CMV-associated were confirmed in vitro to be specific for CMV antigens. Rare TCR sequences dominated, though some public TCRs recurred in many donors.

With regard to this clone: Its specificity is not known.

The CDR3 length is 18 residues. The table came from immunoSEQ multiplex PCR; TCRdb's copy has only in-frame clones and leaves some out. This table holds some 110,000 clones, about 91% found once. The clonotype comes from a man younger than 35 in good health and CMV-seronegative. This chain links TRBV21-1 with TRBJ1-5; TRBD1, as called in the table, went unchecked against the DNA. TRBV21-1 counts as a pseudogene. The sample consisted of PBMCs. CDR3 sequence (DNA): TGTGCCAGCACCGGCCCAGGACAGGGCATTCATAGCAATCAGCCCCAGCATTTT. Its translation is CASTGPGQGIHSNQPQHF.